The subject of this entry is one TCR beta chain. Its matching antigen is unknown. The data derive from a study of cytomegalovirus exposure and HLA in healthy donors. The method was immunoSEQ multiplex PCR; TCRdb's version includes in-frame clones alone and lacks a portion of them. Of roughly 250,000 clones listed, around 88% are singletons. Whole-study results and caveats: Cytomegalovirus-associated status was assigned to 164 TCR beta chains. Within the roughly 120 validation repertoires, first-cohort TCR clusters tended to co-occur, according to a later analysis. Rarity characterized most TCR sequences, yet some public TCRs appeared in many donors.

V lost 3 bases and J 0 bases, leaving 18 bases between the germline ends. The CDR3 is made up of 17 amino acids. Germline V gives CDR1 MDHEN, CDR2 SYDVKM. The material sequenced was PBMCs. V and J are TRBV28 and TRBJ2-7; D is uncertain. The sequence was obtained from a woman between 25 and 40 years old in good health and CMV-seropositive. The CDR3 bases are TGTGCCAGCAGTTTTCCGGCAGGAAGGCAGAGCTCCTACGAGCAGTACTTC. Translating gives CASSFPAGRQSSYEQYF. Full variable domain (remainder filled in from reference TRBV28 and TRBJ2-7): DVKVTQSSRYLVKRTGEKVFLECVQDMDHENMFWYRQDPGLGLRLIYFSYDVKMKEKGDIPEGYSVSREKKERFSLILESASTNQTSMYLCASSFPAGRQSSYEQYFGPGTRLTVT.